These T cell receptor beta chains were read from a single sample in a study of blood T cell repertoires in COVID-19. Assay: immunoSEQ multiplex PCR; the TCRdb copy retains only in-frame clones and omits some. The data show 220,000 or so clones, roughly four fifths seen once. Sequencing used PBMCs or T cells enriched from blood (not recorded which). The receptors were gathered from a woman in her 40s with acute COVID-19. Both conserved end residues are part of each CDR3. The order of the fields is V gene, D gene, clone size, J gene, CDR3 protein, CDR3 DNA. D genes are given only for firm matches. Clone size is stated in some rows and not others, as once, few, many or a class when expanded.

v_gene: TRBV9
d_gene: TRBD2
abundance: -
j_gene: TRBJ2-3
CDR3aa: CASSARGLAGGPTDTQYF
CDR3nt: TGTGCCAGCAGCGCGCGTGGCCTAGCGGGGGGGCCAACAGATACGCAGTATTTT

v_gene: TRBV5-1
d_gene: TRBD1
abundance: -
j_gene: TRBJ1-2
CDR3aa: CASSVRDRSNYGYTF
CDR3nt: TGCGCCAGCAGCGTCCGGGACAGGAGTAACTATGGCTACACCTTC

v_gene: TRBV28
d_gene: -
abundance: -
j_gene: TRBJ2-7
CDR3aa: CASSTTDYEQYF
CDR3nt: TGTGCCAGCAGCACTACTGACTACGAGCAGTACTTC

v_gene: TRBV3-1/TRBV3-2
d_gene: -
abundance: -
j_gene: TRBJ1-5
CDR3aa: CASSLGGGQPQHF
CDR3nt: TGTGCCAGCAGCCTGGGGGGGGGCCAGCCCCAGCATTTT

v_gene: TRBV5-1
d_gene: TRBD2
abundance: -
j_gene: TRBJ2-2
CDR3aa: CASSLAGAGVGAGELFF
CDR3nt: TGCGCCAGCAGCTTGGCAGGAGCGGGAGTTGGCGCCGGGGAGCTGTTTTTT

v_gene: TRBV19
d_gene: TRBD2
abundance: -
j_gene: TRBJ2-7
CDR3aa: CASSPSSGAYEQYF
CDR3nt: TGTGCCAGTAGTCCATCTAGCGGGGCCTACGAGCAGTACTTC

v_gene: TRBV19
d_gene: -
abundance: once
j_gene: TRBJ1-6
CDR3aa: CASRTDSNSPLHF
CDR3nt: TGTGCCAGTAGGACAGACTCTAATTCACCCCTCCACTTT

v_gene: TRBV7-2
d_gene: -
abundance: -
j_gene: TRBJ1-6
CDR3aa: CASSPEGGDNSPLHF
CDR3nt: TGTGCCAGCAGCCCGGAGGGAGGGGATAATTCACCCCTCCACTTT

v_gene: TRBV5-1
d_gene: -
abundance: -
j_gene: TRBJ1-1
CDR3aa: CASSLDAPVLTGSEAFF
CDR3nt: TGCGCCAGCAGCTTGGACGCACCCGTCTTAACAGGTTCCGAAGCTTTCTTT

v_gene: TRBV9
d_gene: -
abundance: -
j_gene: TRBJ2-2
CDR3aa: CASSVGGRTGELFF
CDR3nt: TGTGCCAGCAGCGTAGGGGGGAGGACCGGGGAGCTGTTTTTT

v_gene: TRBV30
d_gene: TRBD2
abundance: -
j_gene: TRBJ2-1
CDR3aa: CAWKYPSGRSEQFF
CDR3nt: TGTGCCTGGAAATATCCTAGCGGGAGGTCGGAGCAGTTCTTC

v_gene: TRBV19
d_gene: -
abundance: -
j_gene: TRBJ1-2
CDR3aa: CASSIAGNGYTF
CDR3nt: TGTGCCAGTAGTATCGCAGGGAATGGCTACACCTTC

v_gene: TRBV18
d_gene: -
abundance: -
j_gene: TRBJ2-7
CDR3aa: CASSAWAAPSYEQYF
CDR3nt: TGTGCCAGCTCAGCCTGGGCAGCCCCTTCCTACGAGCAGTACTTC

v_gene: TRBV28
d_gene: -
abundance: -
j_gene: TRBJ2-5
CDR3aa: CASSPGSLEWETLETQYF
CDR3nt: TGTGCCAGCAGCCCCGGATCCCTTGAGTGGGAGACGCTGGAGACCCAGTACTTC

v_gene: TRBV15
d_gene: TRBD1
abundance: -
j_gene: TRBJ1-2
CDR3aa: CATSRDLQGNGYTF
CDR3nt: TGTGCCACCAGCAGAGACCTACAGGGGAATGGCTACACCTTC

v_gene: TRBV7-2
d_gene: TRBD2
abundance: -
j_gene: TRBJ2-7
CDR3aa: CASSLVLGVAGDSYEQYF
CDR3nt: TGTGCCAGCAGCTTAGTTCTAGGGGTTGCGGGGGACTCCTACGAGCAGTACTTC

v_gene: TRBV10-3
d_gene: TRBD1
abundance: -
j_gene: TRBJ1-3
CDR3aa: CAIRSRTGETIYF
CDR3nt: TGTGCCATCAGAAGCCGGACAGGGGAAACCATATATTTT

v_gene: TRBV7-3
d_gene: TRBD1
abundance: -
j_gene: TRBJ2-7
CDR3aa: CASSPGQGASYEQYF
CDR3nt: TGTGCCAGCAGCCCAGGACAGGGGGCTTCCTACGAGCAGTACTTC

v_gene: TRBV15
d_gene: -
abundance: -
j_gene: TRBJ1-3
CDR3aa: CATSPKLRDSGNTIYF
CDR3nt: TGTGCCACCAGCCCTAAGCTCCGGGACTCTGGAAACACCATATATTTT

v_gene: TRBV27
d_gene: TRBD1
abundance: -
j_gene: TRBJ1-2
CDR3aa: CASSITGGFNYGYTF
CDR3nt: TGTGCCAGCAGTATAACAGGGGGCTTTAACTATGGCTACACCTTC

v_gene: TRBV5-6
d_gene: -
abundance: -
j_gene: TRBJ1-2
CDR3aa: CASSSRFAENYGYTF
CDR3nt: TGTGCCAGCAGCTCGCGATTCGCCGAAAACTATGGCTACACCTTC

v_gene: TRBV2
d_gene: -
abundance: -
j_gene: TRBJ1-4
CDR3aa: CASQAGVGQGRGKLFF
CDR3nt: TGTGCCAGCCAAGCCGGGGTAGGACAAGGCAGGGGAAAACTGTTTTTT

v_gene: TRBV29-1
d_gene: TRBD2
abundance: -
j_gene: TRBJ2-7
CDR3aa: CSVDLPGLAEGEQYF
CDR3nt: TGCAGCGTTGACTTGCCGGGACTAGCGGAAGGCGAGCAGTACTTC

v_gene: TRBV4-2
d_gene: TRBD2
abundance: -
j_gene: TRBJ2-1
CDR3aa: CASSTGTSPFKSYNEQFF
CDR3nt: TGTGCCAGCAGCACCGGGACTAGCCCCTTTAAATCCTACAATGAGCAGTTCTTC

v_gene: TRBV7-7
d_gene: TRBD1
abundance: -
j_gene: TRBJ2-3
CDR3aa: CASSLRQGSTDTQYF
CDR3nt: TGTGCCAGCAGCTTAAGACAGGGGAGCACAGATACGCAGTATTTT

v_gene: TRBV11-2
d_gene: -
abundance: -
j_gene: TRBJ1-2
CDR3aa: CASSFPGVGYGYTF
CDR3nt: TGTGCCAGCAGCTTCCCGGGGGTGGGCTATGGCTACACCTTC

v_gene: TRBV24-1
d_gene: TRBD1
abundance: -
j_gene: TRBJ2-3
CDR3aa: CATSRGLSYRGSTDTQYF
CDR3nt: TGTGCCACCAGCCGCGGACTTTCCTACAGGGGTAGCACAGATACGCAGTATTTT

v_gene: TRBV9
d_gene: -
abundance: -
j_gene: TRBJ1-6
CDR3aa: CASSVEGGHNSPLHF
CDR3nt: TGTGCCAGCAGCGTAGAGGGGGGGCATAATTCACCCCTCCACTTT

v_gene: TRBV7-9
d_gene: -
abundance: -
j_gene: TRBJ2-5
CDR3aa: CASSSLGVETQYF
CDR3nt: TGTGCCAGCAGCTCCCTAGGAGTCGAGACCCAGTACTTC

v_gene: TRBV30
d_gene: -
abundance: once
j_gene: TRBJ2-1
CDR3aa: CAWKRASTSEQFF
CDR3nt: TGTGCCTGGAAGAGGGCGAGCACTTCTGAGCAGTTCTTC

v_gene: TRBV2
d_gene: -
abundance: once
j_gene: TRBJ1-1
CDR3aa: CASTGINTEAFF
CDR3nt: TGTGCCAGTACAGGTATAAACACTGAAGCTTTCTTT

v_gene: TRBV28
d_gene: -
abundance: -
j_gene: TRBJ1-3
CDR3aa: CASSLRLRLGNTIYF
CDR3nt: TGTGCCAGCAGTTTACGACTCAGATTAGGAAACACCATATATTTT

v_gene: TRBV7-9
d_gene: TRBD1
abundance: -
j_gene: TRBJ2-5
CDR3aa: CASSLWGQDGWETQYF
CDR3nt: TGTGCCAGCAGCCTTTGGGGACAGGACGGGTGGGAGACCCAGTACTTC

v_gene: TRBV5-1
d_gene: -
abundance: -
j_gene: TRBJ1-3
CDR3aa: CASSFQGTLAGNTIYF
CDR3nt: TGCGCCAGCAGCTTTCAGGGGACCTTGGCTGGAAACACCATATATTTT

v_gene: TRBV5-4
d_gene: TRBD2
abundance: few
j_gene: TRBJ2-7
CDR3aa: CASSLRATSGSHEQYF
CDR3nt: TGTGCCAGCAGCTTGAGGGCAACTAGCGGGAGCCACGAGCAGTACTTC

v_gene: TRBV9
d_gene: TRBD2
abundance: -
j_gene: TRBJ2-7
CDR3aa: CASSVRASGSEQYF
CDR3nt: TGTGCCAGCAGCGTACGGGCTAGCGGGAGCGAGCAGTACTTC

v_gene: TRBV18
d_gene: -
abundance: -
j_gene: TRBJ1-1
CDR3aa: CASSQRTAKNTEAFF
CDR3nt: TGTGCCAGCTCACAAAGGACAGCCAAGAACACTGAAGCTTTCTTT

v_gene: TRBV5-6
d_gene: -
abundance: few
j_gene: TRBJ1-3
CDR3aa: CASSYGTKGNTIYF
CDR3nt: TGTGCCAGCAGCTACGGGACAAAAGGGAACACCATATATTTT

v_gene: TRBV2
d_gene: -
abundance: -
j_gene: TRBJ2-3
CDR3aa: CASSYTATSTDTQYF
CDR3nt: TGTGCCAGCAGCTACACAGCTACTAGCACAGATACGCAGTATTTT

v_gene: TRBV25-1
d_gene: TRBD1
abundance: -
j_gene: TRBJ2-6
CDR3aa: CASSSDRGLAGANVLTF
CDR3nt: TGTGCCAGCAGCTCAGACAGGGGGCTAGCTGGGGCCAACGTCCTGACTTTC

v_gene: TRBV7-6
d_gene: -
abundance: once
j_gene: TRBJ2-1
CDR3aa: CASSLGALTYNEQFF
CDR3nt: TGTGCCAGCAGCTTAGGAGCACTCACCTACAATGAGCAGTTCTTC

v_gene: TRBV5-1
d_gene: -
abundance: -
j_gene: TRBJ1-4
CDR3aa: CASSDGRQATNEKLFF
CDR3nt: TGCGCCAGCAGTGACGGCCGACAGGCAACTAATGAAAAACTGTTTTTT

v_gene: TRBV7-2
d_gene: -
abundance: -
j_gene: TRBJ1-1
CDR3aa: CASSVDYNTEAFF
CDR3nt: TGTGCCAGCAGCGTCGACTACAACACTGAAGCTTTCTTT

v_gene: TRBV24-1
d_gene: TRBD2
abundance: once
j_gene: TRBJ2-2
CDR3aa: CATSTPGTSGGPYTGELFF
CDR3nt: TGTGCCACCAGTACCCCCGGGACTAGCGGGGGCCCGTACACCGGGGAGCTGTTTTTT

v_gene: TRBV27
d_gene: TRBD2
abundance: -
j_gene: TRBJ2-7
CDR3aa: CASWSPGTSDSYEQYF
CDR3nt: TGTGCCAGCTGGTCCCCGGGGACTAGCGATTCCTACGAGCAGTACTTC

v_gene: TRBV3-1/TRBV3-2
d_gene: -
abundance: -
j_gene: TRBJ2-1
CDR3aa: CASSQEGLVSGNEQFF
CDR3nt: TGTGCCAGCAGCCAAGAAGGGCTAGTGTCGGGGAATGAGCAGTTCTTC

v_gene: TRBV7-9
d_gene: TRBD2
abundance: -
j_gene: TRBJ2-3
CDR3aa: CASSSPSGSEFRASTDTQYF
CDR3nt: TGTGCCAGCAGCAGTCCTAGCGGGAGTGAATTCCGTGCTAGCACAGATACGCAGTATTTT

v_gene: TRBV5-6
d_gene: TRBD1
abundance: -
j_gene: TRBJ2-7
CDR3aa: CASRPGQGYEQYF
CDR3nt: TGTGCCAGTCGACCGGGACAGGGCTACGAGCAGTACTTC

v_gene: TRBV11-2
d_gene: TRBD1
abundance: many
j_gene: TRBJ1-4
CDR3aa: CASSLSTGGGEKLFF
CDR3nt: TGTGCCAGCAGCTTATCGACAGGGGGCGGTGAAAAACTGTTTTTT

v_gene: TRBV7-2
d_gene: TRBD1
abundance: -
j_gene: TRBJ2-6
CDR3aa: CASSQRTGSGANVLTF
CDR3nt: TGTGCCAGCAGCCAACGGACAGGATCTGGGGCCAACGTCCTGACTTTC

v_gene: TRBV4-2
d_gene: -
abundance: -
j_gene: TRBJ2-2
CDR3aa: CASSQDNPDTGELFF
CDR3nt: TGTGCCAGCAGCCAAGATAATCCCGACACCGGGGAGCTGTTTTTT

v_gene: TRBV7-2
d_gene: TRBD1
abundance: few
j_gene: TRBJ1-5
CDR3aa: CASSFGGDRRVQPQHF
CDR3nt: TGTGCCAGCAGCTTCGGTGGGGACAGGAGGGTGCAGCCCCAGCATTTT

v_gene: TRBV15
d_gene: -
abundance: many
j_gene: TRBJ1-6
CDR3aa: CATSRDRGMFSPLHF
CDR3nt: TGTGCCACCAGCAGAGATCGGGGGATGTTTTCACCCCTCCACTTT